This TCR beta chain derives from a study of blood T cell repertoires in COVID-19. Study details: The United States, Italy and Spain were the sources of the acute and convalescent COVID-19 samples.

Recovered status applied to Cohort 3 donors who had two consecutive negative PCRs. It also applied to those with clearance or with symptom resolution. Assay used: immunoSEQ multiplex PCR; TCRdb lists only in-frame clones, some missing. The data show 280,000 or so clones, with approximately 81% seen just once and 2% to 3% held by the top ten. Unmatched junction bases numbered 5, after V lost 5 bases and J lost 3 bases. Germline values: CDR1 SEHNR, CDR2 FQNEAQ (reference sequence). The CDR3 has 15 amino acids. This clone has only one observation. The V call is TRBV7-9, the J call TRBJ2-2; 8 bases are shared with TRBD1. This TCR was recovered from a woman aged 50 to 60 who had recovered from COVID-19. What was sequenced was PBMCs or T cells enriched from blood (not recorded which). The CDR3 is CASSINRGDTGELFF. The CDR3 nucleotides are TGTGCCAGCAGCATAAACAGGGGGGACACCGGGGAGCTGTTTTTT. Supplemented by reference TRBV7-9 and TRBJ2-2, the full variable domain reads DTGVSQNPRHKITKRGQNVTFRCDPISEHNRLYWYRQTLGQGPEFLTYFQNEAQLEKSRLLSDRFSAERPKGSFSTLEIQRTEQGDSAMYLCASSINRGDTGELFFGEGSRLTVL.